This T cell receptor (beta chain) was found in a study of immune evolution from preneoplasia to lung adenocarcinoma. V was pared by 4 bases and J by 4 bases, with 8 bases between. The length of the CDR3 is 14 residues. Germline V CDR1 and CDR2: SNHLY, FYNNEI. Study conclusions and caveats: Normal lung had highest clonality; later lesions appeared denser, more diverse. T cell clonality was higher in KRAS-mutant than EGFR-mutant or wild-type nodules.

In the case of this clone: Its antigen is undetermined.

Patient tissue came from resections in Japan or China, 2014–2017. H&E slides confirmed each diagnosis, reviewed by two pathologists independently. The method was immunoSEQ multiplex PCR; TCRdb's version includes in-frame clones alone and lacks a portion of them. The sample consists of 8,000 or so clones, roughly 77% of them appearing once. The gene calls are TRBV2 and TRBJ1-6, with D maybe TRBD1 (5 bases). The sample consisted of FFPE minimally invasive lung adenocarcinoma tissue. The receptor was isolated from a person between 65 and 79 years old with lung adenocarcinoma. Here the CDR3 DNA reads TGTGCCAGCAGTGCAGAGGGGTATAATTCACCCCTCCACTTT. Translating gives CASSAEGYNSPLHF.